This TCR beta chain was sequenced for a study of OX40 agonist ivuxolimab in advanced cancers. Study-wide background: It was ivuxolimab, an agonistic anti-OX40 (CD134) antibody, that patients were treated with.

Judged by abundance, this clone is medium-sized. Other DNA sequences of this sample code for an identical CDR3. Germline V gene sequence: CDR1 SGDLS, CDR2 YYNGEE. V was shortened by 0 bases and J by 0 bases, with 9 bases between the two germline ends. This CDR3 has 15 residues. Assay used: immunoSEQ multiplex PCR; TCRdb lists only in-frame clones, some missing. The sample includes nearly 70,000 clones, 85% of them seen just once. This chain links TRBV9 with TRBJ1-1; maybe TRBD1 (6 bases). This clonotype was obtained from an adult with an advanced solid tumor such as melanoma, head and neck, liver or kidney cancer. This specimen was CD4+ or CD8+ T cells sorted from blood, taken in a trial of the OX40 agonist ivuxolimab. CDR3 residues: CASSVGGAVNTEAFF. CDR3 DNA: TGTGCCAGCAGCGTAGGGGGGGCGGTGAACACTGAAGCTTTCTTT. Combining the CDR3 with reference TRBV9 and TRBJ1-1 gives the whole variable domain DSGVTQTPKHLITATGQRVTLRCSPRSGDLSVYWYQQSLDQGLQFLIQYYNGEERAKGNILERFSAQQFPDLHSELNLSSLELGDSALYFCASSVGGAVNTEAFFGQGTRLTVV.